This is a list of T cell receptor beta chains from one sample in a study of siplizumab effects on memory and regulatory T cells. Method: immunoSEQ multiplex PCR; TCRdb's copy keeps in-frame clones and lacks some. The data contain about 100,000 clones, more than 85% of them seen just once; the ten biggest clones take up about 2.6%. The sample taken for sequencing was CD4+ T cells sorted from blood. The receptors here all came from a human donor in good health. Some clones in this sample may be carry-over from other donors' samples. Each CDR3 is given with its conserved first and last residue.

j_call v_call cdr3_aa
TRBJ2-7 TRBV5-4 CASSPSRTSGTEQYF
TRBJ2-7 TRBV14 CASSQTRAEQYF
TRBJ2-3 TRBV7-3 CASSLQPSGSTDTQYF
TRBJ2-7 TRBV25-1 CASSDELVIGQYF
TRBJ2-1 TRBV7-3 CASSPRIGNEQFF
TRBJ2-7 TRBV11-3 CASSPGLTYEQYF
TRBJ1-1 TRBV11-2 CASSLGFVGNKAFF
TRBJ2-3 TRBV19 CASSIGLAEDTQYF
TRBJ1-5 TRBV7-8 CASSPSGGGPGNQPQHF
TRBJ1-5 TRBV5-1 CASSLDGQPQHF
TRBJ1-1 TRBV5-5 CASSFDRTQKSEAFF
TRBJ2-5 TRBV29-1 CSVDASGSPQETQYF
TRBJ2-3 TRBV2 CASRSGRSHSTDTQYF
TRBJ2-7 TRBV5-4 CASSLLGSSYEQYF
TRBJ1-3 TRBV7-7 CASSLAGSGNTIYF
TRBJ1-1 TRBV5-6 CASSWDRAVTEAFF
TRBJ1-4 TRBV7-9 CASSLPGQGSEKLFF
TRBJ1-5 TRBV18 CASSPQGSVNNQPQHF
TRBJ2-7 TRBV19 CASSATEISGEQYF
TRBJ2-3 TRBV7-2 CASSPGQGSDTQYF
TRBJ2-7 TRBV11-3 CASSLESSYEQYF
TRBJ1-2 TRBV5-4 CASSLPGQNYGYTF
TRBJ1-2 TRBV30 CAWSLGQGWNGYTF
TRBJ2-5 TRBV19 CASSIGLQETQYF
TRBJ2-3 TRBV6-4 CASKPFLASDTQYF
TRBJ1-1 TRBV7-9 CASSLAERMNTEAFF
TRBJ2-7 TRBV27 CARDGPGQGAREQYF
TRBJ2-5 TRBV2 CASNPVLAGLETQYF
TRBJ2-4 TRBV30 CAWSPGVKNIQYF
TRBJ2-7 TRBV6-5 CASSYNLGLSYEQYF